Shown below are 5 T cell receptor beta chains from a single sample sequenced in a study of CD8+ T cells in alopecia areata (dated by TCRdb to the late 2010s). Library method: the immunoSEQ multiplex PCR assay. RNA was extracted from all samples and reverse transcribed into cDNA, which served as template for TCR sequencing. In its TCRdb copy, this immuneACCESS table keeps in-frame sequences only and misses some clones. Where compared with another copy, unresolved V genes explain less than half of these, and the others have no known cause. This sample holds some 240,000 clones; approximately 61% were observed only once. The ten largest clones represent approximately 0.45% of the sample. This specimen's time point label, per the study, means: baseline before oral tofacitinib. This sample comprised CD4+ T cells sorted from blood, obtained at week 0. Every receptor here comes from a human donor with alopecia areata.

This clone came up many times. This same CDR3 is encoded by further DNA sequences in the sample. The chain is built from TRBV7-3 and TRBJ2-2, with a weak D call TRBD1 (5 bases). Trimming shortened V by 2 bases and J by 5 bases, and 6 bases separated the two germline ends. The germline CDR1 and CDR2 sequences are SGHTA and FQGTGA. The CDR3 length is 13 residues. The chain's CDR3 is CASSLSGTGELFF. CDR3 nucleotide sequence: TGTGCCAGCAGCTTATCAGGGACCGGGGAGCTGTTTTTT.

The chain recombines TRBV29-1 with TRBJ2-1; 11 nucleotides agree with TRBD2. In germline, CDR1 is SQVTM, CDR2 ANQGSEA. The CDR3 totals 13 residues. The CDR3 sequence: CTTVAGGYNEQFF. CDR3 coding DNA: TGCACCACAGTAGCGGGAGGGTACAATGAGCAGTTCTTC.

The chain couples TRBV6-1 to TRBJ1-1, with D perhaps matching TRBD1 (5 bases). CDR1 and CDR2 (germline): MNHNS, SASEGT. The CDR3 sequence is 13 residues long. V was shortened by 3 bases and J by 4 bases, with 9 bases between the two germline ends. In nucleotides, the CDR3 is TGTGCCAGCAGTGAGGGCCAGGGCACTGAAGCTTTCTTT. Its protein product is CASSEGQGTEAFF.

The chain combines TRBV30 with TRBJ2-1, with a weak D call TRBD2 (6 bases). CDR3 size: 15 residues. In germline, CDR1 is GTSNPN, CDR2 SVGIG (reference sequence). Trimming shortened V by 0 bases and J by 0 bases, and 9 bases separated the two germline ends. The CDR3 is CAWSVYGSSYNEQFF. The CDR3 DNA follows: TGTGCCTGGAGTGTTTACGGGAGCTCCTACAATGAGCAGTTCTTC.

The chain carries TRBV27 and TRBJ1-5; tentatively, D is TRBD1 (5 bases). Germline values: CDR1 MNHEY, CDR2 SMNVEV (reference sequence). The CDR3 length is 14 residues. V lost 8 bases to trimming and J lost 6 bases, with 17 bases between them. The CDR3 spells CASGETAFGQPQHF. As DNA, the CDR3 is TGTGCCAGCGGAGAGACAGCCTTCGGTCAGCCCCAGCATTTT.